The 19 T cell receptor beta chains in this list originate from one sample, sequenced in a study of T cell responses to AZD1222 COVID-19 vaccine. Sequencing was performed with immunoSEQ multiplex PCR; in TCRdb, only in-frame clones are kept and a portion is missing. The table includes 100,000 to 150,000 clones, roughly 84% detected once. The material was peripheral blood, obtained on day 0 of AZD1222 vaccination. These receptors all come from an adult in good health.

The chain links TRBV9 to TRBJ2-1; 8 bases map to TRBD2. CDR1 is SGDLS and CDR2 is YYNGEE in the germline V gene. V shed 0 bases and J 7 bases; nucleotides not matched to a gene: 6. The CDR3 sequence is 15 residues long. CDR3 DNA sequence: TGTGCCAGCAGCGTAGCTAGCGGGCCCTGGAATGAGCAGTTCTTC. It codes for CASSVASGPWNEQFF.

This clone occurred a few times. V gene TRBV4-1 combines with J gene TRBJ2-7; maybe TRBD1 (6 bases). V was cut by 0 bases and J by 3 bases, with 9 bases left in between. The CDR3 is 14 amino acids. CDR1 MGHRA and CDR2 YSYEKL come from the germline V gene. CDR3 region: CASSQDGRGYEQYF. In DNA form, the CDR3 reads TGCGCCAGCAGCCAAGATGGCAGGGGCTACGAGCAGTACTTC.

The chain uses TRBV10-2 and TRBJ2-2; a possible D gene is TRBD2 (5 bases). The germline V gene encodes CDR1 WSHSY and CDR2 SAAADI. V lost 3 bases and J lost 5, with 13 bases in between. This CDR3 spans 15 amino acids. The CDR3 sequence is CASSDGPPGTGELFF. The CDR3 DNA sequence: TGCGCCAGCAGTGATGGGCCCCCGGGGACCGGGGAGCTGTTTTTT.

This chain connects TRBV18 to TRBJ1-3; 10 positions match TRBD1. The CDR3 has 16 amino acids. Germline CDR1 reads KGHSH; CDR2 reads LQKENI. J lost 2 bases, V lost 4 bases, and 5 bases had no gene match. CDR3 coding DNA: TGTGCCAGCTCACTCGGACAGGGGGGAGCTGGAAACACCATATATTTT. Translation: CASSLGQGGAGNTIYF.

V and J are TRBV6-1 and TRBJ2-7; TRBD2 agrees at 10 bases. With 3 bases clipped from V and 2 bases from J, the junction kept 4 bases outside the gene matches. Germline V gene lookup returns CDR1 MNHNS and CDR2 SASEGT. The CDR3 loop spans 15 amino acids. The CDR3 protein is CASSELAGAAYEQYF. In DNA form, the CDR3 reads TGTGCCAGCAGTGAGCTAGCGGGGGCCGCCTACGAGCAGTACTTC.

This rearrangement joins TRBV5-8 to TRBJ1-2; 7 nucleotides agree with TRBD1. This CDR3 contains 15 residues. Germline V gene lookup returns CDR1 SGHTS and CDR2 YDEGEE. The V and J ends lost 6 bases and 5 bases, in that order; junction bases with no gene match: 13. CDR3: CASIPGKGARYGYTF. Written as DNA, the CDR3 is TGTGCCAGCATCCCTGGGAAGGGGGCACGGTATGGCTACACCTTC.

This clone was recorded once. The chain is built from TRBV3-1 (or the pseudogene TRBV3-2) and TRBJ2-1; 7 bases are shared with TRBD2. CDR1 is LGHDT and CDR2 is YNNKEL in the germline V gene (reference sequence). CDR3 size: 13 residues. V was pared by 1 base and J by 12 bases, with 6 bases of the junction left unmatched. This CDR3 is CASSQVSWGGQFF. In DNA form, the CDR3 reads TGTGCCAGCAGCCAAGTCTCCTGGGGGGGGCAGTTCTTC.

CDR3: CASSRSPGTGVTGELFF. CDR3 in DNA: TGTGCCAGCTCACGCTCACCCGGGACAGGGGTCACCGGGGAGCTGTTTTTT. The rearrangement joins TRBV18 to TRBJ2-2; 10 nucleotides agree with TRBD1. Germline assignment: CDR1 KGHSH and CDR2 LQKENI. V was pared by 4 bases and J by 4 bases, with 9 bases of the junction left unmatched. The CDR3 consists of 17 residues. Variable domain in full (rest from reference TRBV18 and TRBJ2-2): NAGVMQNPRHLVRRRGQEARLRCSPMKGHSHVYWYRQLPEEGLKFMVYLQKENIIDESGMPKERFSAEFPKEGPSILRIQQVVRGDSAAYFCASSRSPGTGVTGELFFGEGSRLTVL.

This clone was observed a single time. The gene calls are TRBV19 and TRBJ2-7; 9 bases match TRBD1. V lost 5 bases and J lost 4; bases outside the gene matches: 6. The germline CDR1 and CDR2 sequences are LNHDA and SQIVND (reference sequence). The CDR3 length is 14 residues. Written as DNA, the CDR3 is TGTGCCAGTAGTGACGGGACAGGGTGGTACGAGCAGTACTTC. Translation: CASSDGTGWYEQYF.

V is TRBV29-1 and J is TRBJ1-1, with 9 bases lining up with TRBD1. Germline lookup yields CDR1 SQVTM and CDR2 ANQGSEA. Losses at the gene ends were 4 bases for V and 4 bases for J; bases not matched to a gene: 7. The CDR3 length is 14 residues. DNA of the CDR3: TGCAGCGTTGGGGGGGACAGGGTACTCACTGAAGCTTTCTTT. Residues: CSVGGDRVLTEAFF. Variable domain in full (rest from reference TRBV29-1 and TRBJ1-1): SAVISQKPSRDICQRGTSLTIQCQVDSQVTMMFWYRQQPGQSLTLIATANQGSEATYESGFVIDKFPISRPNLTFSTLTVSNMSPEDSSIYLCSVGGDRVLTEAFFGQGTRLTVV.

The chain carries TRBV5-8 and TRBJ1-2, with TRBD1 matching 12 bases. This CDR3 is built from 15 residues. The junction had 4 bases not matched to a gene; V was cut back by 4 bases and J by 3 bases. Germline V gene lookup returns CDR1 SGHTS and CDR2 YDEGEE. The CDR3 here is CASSRDRGQYYGYTF. The DNA for the CDR3 is TGTGCCAGCAGCCGGGACAGGGGGCAATACTATGGCTACACCTTC.

The genes are TRBV14 and TRBJ1-5; no clear D gene. Germline lookup yields CDR1 SGHDN and CDR2 FVKESK. The CDR3 sequence is 15 residues long. V was cut by 4 bases and J by 4 bases, with 14 bases left in between. CDR3 sequence: CASSPPSEPNQPQHF. In DNA form, the CDR3 reads TGTGCCAGCAGCCCACCTTCGGAGCCAAATCAGCCCCAGCATTTT.

This clone was observed a few times. The chain recombines TRBV4-1 with TRBJ2-2; TRBD1 matches at 11 bases. J lost 4 bases, V lost 6 bases, and 7 bases had no gene match. This CDR3 spans 16 amino acids. Germline V lookup: CDR1 MGHRA, CDR2 YSYEKL. CDR3 amino acids: CASSPTGTGGTGELFF. DNA of the CDR3: TGCGCCAGCAGTCCCACCGGGACAGGGGGCACCGGGGAGCTGTTTTTT.

As to this clone: One end of the junction varies from germline; a read error may be responsible. This chain joins TRBV23-1 and TRBJ2-3; D might be TRBD2 (7 bases). TRBV23-1 is assigned to the ORF class and has an uncertain function. The CDR3 length is 17 residues. The CDR3 region has the DNA TGCGCAAGCAGTCGGGGCGGCGGGGGCCATAGCACAGATACGCAGTATTTT. Encoded protein: CASSRGGGGHSTDTQYF.

This rearrangement joins TRBV30 to TRBJ2-6; TRBD1 or TRBD2 may be the D gene (5 bases each). V lost 0 bases and J 1 base, leaving 7 bases between the germline ends. CDR3 length equals 15 residues. Germline loops: CDR1 GTSNPN, CDR2 SVGIG (reference sequence). In nucleotides, the CDR3 is TGTGCCTGGAGTGTCTGGGGGTCTGGGGCCAACGTCCTGACTTTC. The encoded protein is CAWSVWGSGANVLTF.

The chain uses TRBV7-9 and TRBJ1-1; possible D gene TRBD1, 6 bases. The V gene lost 1 base and the J gene lost 1 base, with 16 bases spanning the gap. The CDR3 runs 17 residues. In germline, CDR1 is SEHNR, CDR2 FQNEAQ (reference sequence). The CDR3 DNA reads as TGTGCCAGCAGCTTAGGAGAGACAGGTGTTTGGAACACTGAAGCTTTCTTT. This encodes CASSLGETGVWNTEAFF.

This sequence joins TRBV11-2 and TRBJ2-7; a possible D gene is TRBD2 (6 bases). Germline V gives CDR1 SGHAT, CDR2 FQNNGV. Trimming removed 4 bases from V and 5 bases from J, with 12 bases in between. There are 13 residues in the CDR3. CDR3 in amino acids: CASSSPRGNEQYF. CDR3 bases: TGTGCCAGCAGCTCTCCCCGCGGGAACGAGCAGTACTTC.

The V call is TRBV4-3, the J call TRBJ2-1; D is uncertain. Trimming removed 4 bases from V and 2 bases from J, with 9 bases in between. The CDR3 runs to 14 residues. The germline V gene has CDR1 LGHNA and CDR2 YSLEER. CDR3 in amino acids: CASSRGPTYNEQFF. The CDR3 nucleotides are TGCGCCAGCAGCCGTGGGCCCACCTACAATGAGCAGTTCTTC.

The J gene is TRBJ1-2, the V gene TRBV12-3 or TRBV12-4, with TRBD1 matching over 7 bases. V shed 7 bases and J 4 bases; nucleotides not matched to a gene: 6. The CDR3 has 13 residues. CDR3: CASTHGTVYGYTF. CDR3 bases: TGTGCCAGCACCCATGGGACAGTCTATGGCTACACCTTC.